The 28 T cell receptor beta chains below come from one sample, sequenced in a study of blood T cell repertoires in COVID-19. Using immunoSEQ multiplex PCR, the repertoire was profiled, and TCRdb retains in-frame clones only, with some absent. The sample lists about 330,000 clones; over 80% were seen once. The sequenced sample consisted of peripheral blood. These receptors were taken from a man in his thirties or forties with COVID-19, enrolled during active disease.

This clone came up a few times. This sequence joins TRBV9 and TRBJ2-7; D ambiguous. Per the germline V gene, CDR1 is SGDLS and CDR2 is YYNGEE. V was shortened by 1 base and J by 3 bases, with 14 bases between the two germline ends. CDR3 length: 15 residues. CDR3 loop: CASSVFSGSIYEQYF. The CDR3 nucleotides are TGTGCCAGCAGCGTATTCTCCGGGTCAATCTACGAGCAGTACTTC.

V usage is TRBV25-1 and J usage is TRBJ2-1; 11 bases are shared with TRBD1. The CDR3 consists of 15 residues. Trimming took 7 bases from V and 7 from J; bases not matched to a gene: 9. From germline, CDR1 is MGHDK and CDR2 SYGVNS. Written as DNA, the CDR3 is TGTGCCAGCACCCTCGGGGACAGGGGGTGGAATGAGCAGTTCTTC. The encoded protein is CASTLGDRGWNEQFF.

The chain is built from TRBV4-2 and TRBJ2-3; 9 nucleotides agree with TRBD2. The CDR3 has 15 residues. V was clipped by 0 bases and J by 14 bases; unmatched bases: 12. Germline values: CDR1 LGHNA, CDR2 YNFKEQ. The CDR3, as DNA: TGTGCCAGCAGCCAAGATTACAGCGGGGGGTCCCCGGGGTATTTT. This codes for CASSQDYSGGSPGYF.

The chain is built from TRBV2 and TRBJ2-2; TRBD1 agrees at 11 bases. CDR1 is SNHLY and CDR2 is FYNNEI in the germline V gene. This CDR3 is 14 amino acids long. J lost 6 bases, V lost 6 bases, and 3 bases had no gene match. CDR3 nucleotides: TGTGCCAGCAGGGACAGGGGGCGCGCCGGGGAGCTGTTTTTT. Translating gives CASRDRGRAGELFF. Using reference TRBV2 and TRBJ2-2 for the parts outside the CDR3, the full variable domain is EPEVTQTPSHQVTQMGQEVILRCVPISNHLYFYWYRQILGQKVEFLVSFYNNEISEKSEIFDDQFSVERPDGSNFTLKIRSTKLEDSAMYFCASRDRGRAGELFFGEGSRLTVL.

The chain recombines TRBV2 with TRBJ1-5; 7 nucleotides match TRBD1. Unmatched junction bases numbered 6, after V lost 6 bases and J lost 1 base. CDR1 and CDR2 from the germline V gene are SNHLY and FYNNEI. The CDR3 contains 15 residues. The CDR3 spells CASRTDRFSNQPQHF. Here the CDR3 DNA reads TGTGCCAGCAGGACGGACAGGTTCAGCAATCAGCCCCAGCATTTT.

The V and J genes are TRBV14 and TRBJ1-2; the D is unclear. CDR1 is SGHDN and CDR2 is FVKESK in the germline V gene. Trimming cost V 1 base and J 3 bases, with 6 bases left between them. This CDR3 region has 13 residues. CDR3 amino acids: CASSQVEYYGYTF. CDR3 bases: TGTGCCAGCAGCCAAGTCGAGTACTATGGCTACACCTTC.

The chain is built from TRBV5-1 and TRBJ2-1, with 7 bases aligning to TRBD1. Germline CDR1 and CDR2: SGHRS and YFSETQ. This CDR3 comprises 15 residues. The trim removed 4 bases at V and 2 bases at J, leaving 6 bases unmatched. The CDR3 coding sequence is TGCGCCAGCAGCAAACAGGGGAACACCTACAATGAGCAGTTCTTC. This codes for CASSKQGNTYNEQFF.

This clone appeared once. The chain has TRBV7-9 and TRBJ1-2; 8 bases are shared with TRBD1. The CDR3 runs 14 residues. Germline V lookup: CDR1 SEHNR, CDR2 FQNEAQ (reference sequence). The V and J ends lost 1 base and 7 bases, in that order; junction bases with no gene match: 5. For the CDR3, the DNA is TGTGCCAGCAGCTTAGACAGGGGGAGAGTTGGCTACACCTTC. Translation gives CASSLDRGRVGYTF.

The CDR3 sequence: CASSKGQDGFGYTF. CDR3 coding DNA: TGTGCCAGCAGCAAAGGACAGGATGGTTTTGGCTACACCTTC. This rearrangement joins TRBV5-6 to TRBJ1-2; TRBD1 matches 7 bases. There are 14 residues in the CDR3. Germline assignment: CDR1 SGHDT and CDR2 YYEEEE. The junction had 10 bases not matched to a gene; V was cut back by 4 bases and J by 7 bases.

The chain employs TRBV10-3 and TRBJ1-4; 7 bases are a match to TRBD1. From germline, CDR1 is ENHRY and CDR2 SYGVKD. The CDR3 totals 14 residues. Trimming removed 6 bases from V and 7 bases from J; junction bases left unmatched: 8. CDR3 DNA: TGTGCCATCAGATCGACAGGGTTTAGTGAAAAACTGTTTTTT. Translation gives CAIRSTGFSEKLFF.

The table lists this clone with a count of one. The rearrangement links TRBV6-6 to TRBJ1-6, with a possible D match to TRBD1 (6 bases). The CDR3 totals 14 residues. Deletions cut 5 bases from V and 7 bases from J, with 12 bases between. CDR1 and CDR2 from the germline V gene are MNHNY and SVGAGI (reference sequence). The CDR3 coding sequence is TGTGCCAGCAGTGGGGTCAGGGGAAATTCACCCCTCCACTTT. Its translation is CASSGVRGNSPLHF.

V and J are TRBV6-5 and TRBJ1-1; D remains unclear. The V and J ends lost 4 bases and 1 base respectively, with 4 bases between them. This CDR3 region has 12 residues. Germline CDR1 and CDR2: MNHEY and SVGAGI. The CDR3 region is CASSSWNTEAFF. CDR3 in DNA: TGTGCCAGCAGTTCTTGGAACACTGAAGCTTTCTTT.

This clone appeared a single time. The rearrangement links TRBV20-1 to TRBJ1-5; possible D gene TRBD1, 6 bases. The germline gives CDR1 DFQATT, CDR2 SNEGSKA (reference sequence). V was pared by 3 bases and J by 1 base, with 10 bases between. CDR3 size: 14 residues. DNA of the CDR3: TGCAGTGCTAGTAACAGGGCGAGCAATCAGCCCCAGCATTTT. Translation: CSASNRASNQPQHF.

The CDR3 DNA is TGTGCCAGCAGCCCACCCGGTGAAAAACTGTTTTTT. Translation: CASSPPGEKLFF. The rearrangement joins TRBV25-1 to TRBJ1-4; D gene unclear. Trimming removed 6 bases from V and 7 bases from J, with 9 bases in between. CDR3 length equals 12 residues. The germline V gene encodes CDR1 MGHDK and CDR2 SYGVNS.

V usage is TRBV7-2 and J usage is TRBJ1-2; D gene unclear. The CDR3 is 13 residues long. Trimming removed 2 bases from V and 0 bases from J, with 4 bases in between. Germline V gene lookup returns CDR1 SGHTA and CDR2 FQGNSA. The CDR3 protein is CASSLFSNYGYTF. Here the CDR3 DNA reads TGTGCCAGCAGCTTATTCTCTAACTATGGCTACACCTTC.

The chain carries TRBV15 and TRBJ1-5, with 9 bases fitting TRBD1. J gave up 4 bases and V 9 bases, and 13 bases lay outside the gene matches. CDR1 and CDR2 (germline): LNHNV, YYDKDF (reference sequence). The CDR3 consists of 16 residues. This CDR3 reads CATGTGHQRINQPQHF. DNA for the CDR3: TGTGCCACTGGGACAGGGCACCAACGTATTAATCAGCCCCAGCATTTT.

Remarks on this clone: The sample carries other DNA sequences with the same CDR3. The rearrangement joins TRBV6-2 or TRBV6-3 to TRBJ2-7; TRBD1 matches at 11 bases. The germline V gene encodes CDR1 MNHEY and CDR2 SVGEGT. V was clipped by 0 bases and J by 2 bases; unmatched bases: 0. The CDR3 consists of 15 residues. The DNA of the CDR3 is TGTGCCAGCAGTTACTCGGGACAGGGGGCCTACGAGCAGTACTTC. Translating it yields CASSYSGQGAYEQYF.

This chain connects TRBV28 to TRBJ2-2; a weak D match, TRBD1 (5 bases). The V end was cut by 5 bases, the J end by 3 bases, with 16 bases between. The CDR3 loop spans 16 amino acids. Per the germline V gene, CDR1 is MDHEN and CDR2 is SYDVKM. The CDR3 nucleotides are TGTGCCAGCAGTCTAAGGGCAGGGTATCACACCGGGGAGCTGTTTTTT. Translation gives CASSLRAGYHTGELFF.

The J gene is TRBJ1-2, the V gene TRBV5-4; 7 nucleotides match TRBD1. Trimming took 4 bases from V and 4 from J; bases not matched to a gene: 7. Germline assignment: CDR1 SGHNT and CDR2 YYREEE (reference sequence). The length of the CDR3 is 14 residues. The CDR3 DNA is TGTGCCAGCAGCCTTGCGGGGACAGTCTATGGCTACACCTTC. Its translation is CASSLAGTVYGYTF.

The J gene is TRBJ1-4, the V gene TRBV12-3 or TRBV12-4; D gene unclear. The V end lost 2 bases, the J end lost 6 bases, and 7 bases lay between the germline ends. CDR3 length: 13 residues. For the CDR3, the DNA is TGTGCCAGCAGTTTAAACGGGGATGAAAAACTGTTTTTT. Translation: CASSLNGDEKLFF.

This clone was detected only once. The CDR3, as DNA: TGTGCCAGCAGCTACGGGGGGCAGGGCTATGGCTACACCTTC. Translating it yields CASSYGGQGYGYTF. This chain links TRBV5-4 with TRBJ1-2, with D perhaps TRBD1 (6 bases). Trimming cost V 3 bases and J 4 bases, with 13 bases left between them. Germline V lookup: CDR1 SGHNT, CDR2 YYREEE (reference sequence). This CDR3 comprises 14 residues.

DNA for the CDR3: TGTGCCAGCAGTTACTTTTCACAGAACACTGAAGCTTTCTTT. Translation: CASSYFSQNTEAFF. The chain has TRBV6-5 and TRBJ1-1, with D unclear. Trimming pared 1 base from V and 1 base from J, leaving 7 bases between. Germline CDR1 MNHEY, CDR2 SVGAGI. This CDR3 contains 14 residues.

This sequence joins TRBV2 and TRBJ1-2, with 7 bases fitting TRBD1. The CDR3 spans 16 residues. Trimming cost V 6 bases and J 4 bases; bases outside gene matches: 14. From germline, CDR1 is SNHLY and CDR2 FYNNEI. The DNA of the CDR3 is TGTGCCAGCAGCCTCCTAACCCGGGACAGCTTCTATGGCTACACCTTC. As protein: CASSLLTRDSFYGYTF.

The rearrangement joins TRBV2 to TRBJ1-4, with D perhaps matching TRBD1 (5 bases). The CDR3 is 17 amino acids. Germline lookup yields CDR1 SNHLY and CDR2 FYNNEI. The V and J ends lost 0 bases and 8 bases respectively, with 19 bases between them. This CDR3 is CASSEAELTDKTEKLFF. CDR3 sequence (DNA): TGTGCCAGCAGTGAAGCCGAATTAACGGACAAGACAGAAAAACTGTTTTTT.

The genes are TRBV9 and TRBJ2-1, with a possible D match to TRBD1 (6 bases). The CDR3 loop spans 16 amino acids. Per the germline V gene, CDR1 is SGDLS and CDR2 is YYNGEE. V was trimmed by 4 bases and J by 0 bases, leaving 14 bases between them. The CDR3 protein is CASSSDRLSSYNEQFF. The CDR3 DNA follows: TGTGCCAGCAGCTCGGACAGACTGAGCTCCTACAATGAGCAGTTCTTC.

The CDR3 loop reads CASSDQGASTDTQYF. In DNA, the CDR3 is TGCGCCAGCAGCGACCAGGGGGCTAGCACAGATACGCAGTATTTT. The chain joins TRBV5-1 to TRBJ2-3; 8 bases line up with TRBD1. Germline V lookup: CDR1 SGHRS, CDR2 YFSETQ. Trimming cost V 4 bases and J 0 bases; bases outside gene matches: 4. CDR3 size: 15 residues.

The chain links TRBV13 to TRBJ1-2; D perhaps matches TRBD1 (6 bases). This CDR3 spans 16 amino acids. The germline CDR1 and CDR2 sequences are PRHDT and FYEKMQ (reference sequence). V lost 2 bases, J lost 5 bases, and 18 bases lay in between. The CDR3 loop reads CASSLTRSGDGYGYTF. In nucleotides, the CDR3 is TGTGCCAGCAGCTTAACGCGGTCAGGGGATGGGTATGGCTACACCTTC.

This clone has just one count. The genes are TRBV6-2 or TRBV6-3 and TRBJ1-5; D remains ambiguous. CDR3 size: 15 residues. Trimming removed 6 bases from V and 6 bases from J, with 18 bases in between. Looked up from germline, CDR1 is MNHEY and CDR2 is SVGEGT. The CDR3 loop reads CASSRPQPGIQPQHF. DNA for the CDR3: TGTGCCAGCAGCCGACCTCAGCCGGGAATTCAGCCCCAGCATTTT.